The 16 T cell receptor beta chains below all came from one sample that was sequenced in a study of OX40 agonist ivuxolimab in advanced cancers. Repertoires were generated with immunoSEQ multiplex PCR, while TCRdb's copy carries only in-frame clones and drops some. This sample has about 130,000 clones, with roughly nine tenths found just once. The sequenced sample was CD4+ or CD8+ T cells sorted from blood, obtained in a trial of the OX40 agonist ivuxolimab. The receptors come from an adult with an advanced solid tumor such as melanoma, head and neck, liver or kidney cancer.

The CDR3 nucleotides are TGTGCCAGCAGAGGGGGTTTAGCCCTCTCTGAAGCTTTCTTT. Translated, it gives CASRGGLALSEAFF. J is TRBJ1-1 and V is TRBV6-4; D might be TRBD1 (6 bases). Trimming cost V 6 bases and J 6 bases, with 17 bases left between them. This CDR3 spans 14 amino acids. CDR1 and CDR2 (germline): MRHNA, SNTAGT.

The chain is built from TRBV27 and TRBJ1-4; D not resolved. Trimming left V 6 bases short and J 0 bases short, with 11 bases between. Germline CDR1 reads MNHEY; CDR2 reads SMNVEV (reference sequence). There are 15 residues in the CDR3. CDR3: CASSLALATNEKLFF. CDR3 DNA sequence: TGTGCCAGCAGCCTTGCTTTGGCAACTAATGAAAAACTGTTTTTT.

The chain employs TRBV5-4 and TRBJ1-2, with D possibly being TRBD1 (6 bases). The germline CDR1 and CDR2 sequences are SGHNT and YYREEE (reference sequence). This CDR3 is built from 14 residues. V lost 6 bases to trimming and J lost 4 bases, with 16 bases between them. CDR3 loop: CASNGGGGSYGYTF. CDR3 bases: TGTGCCAGCAACGGCGGTGGGGGCAGCTATGGCTACACCTTC.

The chain uses TRBV19 and TRBJ1-2; tentatively, D is TRBD1 (5 bases). Germline values: CDR1 LNHDA, CDR2 SQIVND (reference sequence). V was clipped by 6 bases and J by 6 bases, with 17 bases between them. This CDR3 region has 14 residues. The CDR3 sequence: CASRIPGGRDGYTF. The CDR3 DNA reads TGTGCCAGTAGGATCCCTGGGGGTCGGGATGGCTACACCTTC.

Only a few counts were recorded for this clone. This chain uses TRBV5-1 with TRBJ1-2, with D perhaps matching TRBD1 (6 bases). Germline CDR1 and CDR2: SGHRS and YFSETQ. The CDR3 extends over 13 amino acids. Trimming cost V 0 bases and J 7 bases, with 10 bases left between them. The DNA for the CDR3 is TGCGCCAGCAGCTTGGTACAGGGCGGTGGCTACACCTTC. Translated, it gives CASSLVQGGGYTF.

The chain has TRBV28 and TRBJ1-1, with D possibly matching TRBD1 (5 bases). Trimming stripped 3 bases from V and 3 bases from J, with 20 bases between. Germline V gene lookup returns CDR1 MDHEN and CDR2 SYDVKM. There are 17 residues in the CDR3. The CDR3 is CASSFGTTLGPYTEAFF. The DNA for the CDR3 is TGTGCCAGCAGTTTTGGGACGACCTTAGGGCCCTACACTGAAGCTTTCTTT.

V is TRBV11-2 and J is TRBJ1-2; the D is unclear. Trimming removed 3 bases at V and 0 bases at J, with 8 bases between. The CDR3 has 14 amino acids. Germline V CDR1 and CDR2: SGHAT, FQNNGV. The chain's CDR3 is CASSFGGANYGYTF. The CDR3 nucleotides are TGTGCCAGCAGCTTCGGCGGGGCTAACTATGGCTACACCTTC.

Here the CDR3 reads CASSPPSLDTEAFF. CDR3 in DNA: TGTGCCAGCTCACCTCCATCGTTAGACACTGAAGCTTTCTTT. The chain employs TRBV18 and TRBJ1-1; D remains ambiguous. Germline loops: CDR1 KGHSH, CDR2 LQKENI. The CDR3 is made up of 14 amino acids. V was clipped by 3 bases and J by 3 bases, with 11 bases between them.

CDR3 bases: TGTGCCAGCAGCACCCGGGACTTCTCCTACGAGCAGTACTTC. Protein product: CASSTRDFSYEQYF. The chain has TRBV13 and TRBJ2-7; tentatively, D is TRBD2 (6 bases). Germline CDR1 is PRHDT and CDR2 is FYEKMQ (reference sequence). The V end was cut by 5 bases, the J end by 0 bases, with 11 bases between. The CDR3 covers 14 residues.

The V gene is TRBV6-5, the J gene TRBJ1-3; D gene ambiguous. V was clipped by 6 bases and J by 2 bases, with 11 bases between them. The germline gives CDR1 MNHEY, CDR2 SVGAGI. The CDR3 runs to 14 residues. The CDR3 nucleotides read TGTGCCAGCAGCCTCACGGTAACTGGAAACACCATATATTTT. Protein sequence: CASSLTVTGNTIYF.

V usage is TRBV9 and J usage is TRBJ2-7; no definite D call. CDR1 and CDR2 from the germline V gene are SGDLS and YYNGEE. CDR3 length equals 14 residues. V was shortened by 0 bases and J by 4 bases, with 11 bases between the two germline ends. CDR3 loop: CASSVEEGPYEQYF. The CDR3 DNA sequence: TGTGCCAGCAGCGTAGAGGAAGGTCCGTACGAGCAGTACTTC.

V is TRBV9 and J is TRBJ1-4, with a possible D match to TRBD1 (5 bases). In germline, CDR1 is SGDLS, CDR2 YYNGEE. Trimming took 0 bases from V and 3 from J, leaving 12 bases between them. The CDR3 has 16 residues. The CDR3 reads CASSVGYGGSNEKLFF. Here the CDR3 DNA reads TGTGCCAGCAGCGTAGGTTACGGGGGATCTAATGAAAAACTGTTTTTT.

This clone was found once. J is TRBJ1-4 and V is TRBV9; D is undetermined. V lost 4 bases and J 8 bases, leaving 12 bases between the germline ends. CDR1 is SGDLS and CDR2 is YYNGEE in the germline V gene. The CDR3 has 13 amino acids. CDR3 residues: CASSPVPREKLFF. The CDR3 DNA is TGTGCCAGCAGCCCCGTCCCCCGAGAAAAACTGTTTTTT. The entire variable domain, with the rest obtained from reference TRBV9 and TRBJ1-4, is as follows: DSGVTQTPKHLITATGQRVTLRCSPRSGDLSVYWYQQSLDQGLQFLIQYYNGEERAKGNILERFSAQQFPDLHSELNLSSLELGDSALYFCASSPVPREKLFFGSGTQLSVL.

The V call is TRBV28, the J call TRBJ2-2; 9 nucleotides agree with TRBD2. The CDR3 contains 15 residues. From germline, CDR1 is MDHEN and CDR2 SYDVKM. Trimming took 3 bases from V and 7 from J; bases not matched to a gene: 6. The CDR3 DNA is TGTGCCAGCAGTTTCGCGGGAGGGCCAAACGGGGAGCTGTTTTTT. Translated: CASSFAGGPNGELFF.

The chain couples TRBV5-1 to TRBJ2-5; TRBD1 is a possible D gene (5 bases). V was trimmed by 5 bases and J by 5 bases, leaving 16 bases between them. Germline V gene sequence: CDR1 SGHRS, CDR2 YFSETQ. The CDR3 loop spans 14 amino acids. CDR3 in amino acids: CASREDSGWETQYF. The CDR3 nucleotides read TGCGCCAGCAGAGAAGACAGTGGGTGGGAGACCCAGTACTTC. The full variable domain, with the rest looked up from reference TRBV5-1 and TRBJ2-5, is KAGVTQTPRYLIKTRGQQVTLSCSPISGHRSVSWYQQTPGQGLQFLFEYFSETQRNKGNFPGRFSGRQFSNSRSEMNVSTLELGDSALYLCASREDSGWETQYFGPGTRLLVL.

The count of this clone is one. J is TRBJ1-3 and V is TRBV28; 8 positions match TRBD1. CDR3 length equals 16 residues. In germline, CDR1 is MDHEN, CDR2 SYDVKM. Unmatched junction bases numbered 15, after V lost 3 bases and J lost 11 bases. DNA of the CDR3: TGTGCCAGCAGTTTTTCCTCTGGGACAGGTAACACAGCCATATATTTT. This sequence encodes CASSFSSGTGNTAIYF.